This T cell receptor beta chain was identified during a study of blood T cell repertoires in COVID-19. Across the whole study: The United States, Italy and Spain were the sources of the acute and convalescent COVID-19 samples. T cells, B-cell-depleted T cells, or PBMCs supplied cDNA or gDNA.

Authors' analysis steps: Estimates of nucleated cell counts were drawn from the amplification of reference gene primers. TCRdb's copy holds only in-frame clones and misses some; the assay was immunoSEQ multiplex PCR. For V, J and clone size, that table is used; D and trimming come from the DNA. The data show 120,000 to 150,000 clones, roughly 88% seen once. CDR1 is KGHSH and CDR2 is LQKENI in the germline V gene. V trimming: 3 bases; J trimming: 2 bases; junction bases outside the gene matches: 8. The length of the CDR3 is 18 residues. The receptor was derived from a man aged 55 to 70 with active or convalescent COVID-19. Sample: peripheral blood. The chain couples TRBV18 to TRBJ1-3, with 12 bases that match TRBD1. This CDR3 reads CASSPNGGQGAPGNTIYF. CDR3 bases: TGTGCCAGCTCACCTAATGGGGGACAGGGGGCGCCTGGAAACACCATATATTTT.